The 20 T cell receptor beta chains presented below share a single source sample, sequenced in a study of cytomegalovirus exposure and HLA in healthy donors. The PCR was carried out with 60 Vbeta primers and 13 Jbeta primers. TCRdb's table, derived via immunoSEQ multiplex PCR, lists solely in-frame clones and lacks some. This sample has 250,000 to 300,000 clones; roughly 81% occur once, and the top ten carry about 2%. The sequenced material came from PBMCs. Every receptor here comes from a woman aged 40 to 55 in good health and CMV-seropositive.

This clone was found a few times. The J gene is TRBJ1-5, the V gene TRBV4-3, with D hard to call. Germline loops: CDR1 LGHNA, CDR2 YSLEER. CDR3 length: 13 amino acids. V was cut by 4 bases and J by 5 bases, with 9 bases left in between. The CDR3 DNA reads TGCGCCAGCAGCCGCACGGTCGATCAGCCCCAGCATTTT. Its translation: CASSRTVDQPQHF.

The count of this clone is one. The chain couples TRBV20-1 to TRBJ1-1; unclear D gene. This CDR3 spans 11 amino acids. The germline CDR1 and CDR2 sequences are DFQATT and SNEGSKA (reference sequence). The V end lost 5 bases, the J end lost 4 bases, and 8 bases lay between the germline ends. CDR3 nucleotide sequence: TGCAGTGCTCCCGAGGGCACTGAAGCTTTCTTT. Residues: CSAPEGTEAFF.

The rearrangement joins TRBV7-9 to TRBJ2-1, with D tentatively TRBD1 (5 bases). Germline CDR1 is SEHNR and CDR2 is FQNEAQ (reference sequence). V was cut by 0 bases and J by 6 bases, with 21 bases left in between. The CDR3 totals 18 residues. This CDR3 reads CASSLAPSSLTVGNEQFF. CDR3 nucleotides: TGTGCCAGCAGCTTAGCGCCTTCTTCCTTGACAGTGGGCAATGAGCAGTTCTTC.

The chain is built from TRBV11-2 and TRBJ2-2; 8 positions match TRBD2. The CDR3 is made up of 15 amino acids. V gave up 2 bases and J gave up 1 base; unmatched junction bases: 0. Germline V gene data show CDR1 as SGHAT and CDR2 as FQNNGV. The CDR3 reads CASSLTSGNTGELFF. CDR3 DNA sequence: TGTGCCAGCAGCTTAACTAGCGGGAACACCGGGGAGCTGTTTTTT.

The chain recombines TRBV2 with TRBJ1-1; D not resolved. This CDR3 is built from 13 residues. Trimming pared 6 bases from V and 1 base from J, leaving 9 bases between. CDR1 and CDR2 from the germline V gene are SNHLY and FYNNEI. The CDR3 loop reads CASRDEGNTEAFF. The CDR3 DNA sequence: TGTGCCAGCAGAGACGAGGGGAACACTGAAGCTTTCTTT.

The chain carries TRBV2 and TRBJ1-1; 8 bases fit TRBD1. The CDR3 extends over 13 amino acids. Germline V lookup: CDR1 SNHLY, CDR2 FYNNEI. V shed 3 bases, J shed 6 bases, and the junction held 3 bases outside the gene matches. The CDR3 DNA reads TGTGCCAGCAGTGACAGGGGGCGGGCTGAAGCTTTCTTT. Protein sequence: CASSDRGRAEAFF. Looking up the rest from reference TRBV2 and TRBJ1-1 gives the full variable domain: EPEVTQTPSHQVTQMGQEVILRCVPISNHLYFYWYRQILGQKVEFLVSFYNNEISEKSEIFDDQFSVERPDGSNFTLKIRSTKLEDSAMYFCASSDRGRAEAFFGQGTRLTVV.

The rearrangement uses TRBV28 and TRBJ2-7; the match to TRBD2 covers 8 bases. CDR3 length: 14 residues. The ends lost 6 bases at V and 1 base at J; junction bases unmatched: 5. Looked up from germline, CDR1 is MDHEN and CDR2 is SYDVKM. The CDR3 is CASRSTSESYEQYF. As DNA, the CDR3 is TGTGCCAGCAGGTCGACTAGCGAATCCTACGAGCAGTACTTC.

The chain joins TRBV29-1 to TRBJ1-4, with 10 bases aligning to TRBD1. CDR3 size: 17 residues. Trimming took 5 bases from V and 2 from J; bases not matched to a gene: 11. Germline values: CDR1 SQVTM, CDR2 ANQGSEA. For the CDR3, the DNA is TGCAGCGTTCAGACAGGGGGCGGAACCGCCACTAATGAAAAACTGTTTTTT. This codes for CSVQTGGGTATNEKLFF.

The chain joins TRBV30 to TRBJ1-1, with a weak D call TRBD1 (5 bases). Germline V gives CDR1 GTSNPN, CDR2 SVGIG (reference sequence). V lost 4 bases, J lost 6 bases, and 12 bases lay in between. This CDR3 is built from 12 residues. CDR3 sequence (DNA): TGTGCCTGGAACGGCGAAGGGGCTGAAGCTTTCTTT. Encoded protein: CAWNGEGAEAFF.

The CDR3 nucleotides are TGTGCCAGTAGTCCCCCGGGACAGGGGCCGTCGGAGACCCAGTACTTC. It codes for CASSPPGQGPSETQYF. The rearrangement joins TRBV19 to TRBJ2-5; 10 bases are shared with TRBD1. Germline trimming cut 5 bases from V and 5 bases from J; bases unmatched to any gene: 11. CDR1 and CDR2 from the germline V gene are LNHDA and SQIVND (reference sequence). CDR3 length: 16 amino acids.

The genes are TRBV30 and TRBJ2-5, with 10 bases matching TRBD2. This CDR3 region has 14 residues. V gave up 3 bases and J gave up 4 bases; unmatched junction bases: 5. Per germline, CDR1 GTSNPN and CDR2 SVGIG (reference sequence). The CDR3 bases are TGTGCCTGGAGCGACCTAGCGGGAGCAGAGACCCAGTACTTC. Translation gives CAWSDLAGAETQYF. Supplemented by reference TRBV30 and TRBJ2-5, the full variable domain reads SQTIHQWPATLVQPVGSPLSLECTVEGTSNPNLYWYRQAAGRGLQLLFYSVGIGQISSEVPQNLSASRPQDRQFILSSKKLLLSDSGFYLCAWSDLAGAETQYFGPGTRLLVL.

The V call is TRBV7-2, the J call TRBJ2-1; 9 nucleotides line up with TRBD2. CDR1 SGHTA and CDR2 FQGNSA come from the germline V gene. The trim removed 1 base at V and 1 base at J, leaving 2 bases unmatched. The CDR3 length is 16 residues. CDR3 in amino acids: CASSLGLAASYNEQFF. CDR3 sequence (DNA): TGTGCCAGCAGCTTAGGACTAGCGGCTTCCTACAATGAGCAGTTCTTC.

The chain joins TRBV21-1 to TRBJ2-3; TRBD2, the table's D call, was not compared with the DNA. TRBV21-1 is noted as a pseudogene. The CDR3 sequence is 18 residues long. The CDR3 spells CASSKAPPEANSTDTQYF. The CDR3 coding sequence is TGTGCCAGCAGCAAAGCGCCGCCGGAAGCGAATTCCACAGATACGCAGTATTTT.

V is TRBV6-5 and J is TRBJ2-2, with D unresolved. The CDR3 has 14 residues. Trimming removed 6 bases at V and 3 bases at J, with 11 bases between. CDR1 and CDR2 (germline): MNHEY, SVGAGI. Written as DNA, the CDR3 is TGTGCCAGCAGAAGAGACTCTTACACCGGGGAGCTGTTTTTT. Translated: CASRRDSYTGELFF.

CDR3 in amino acids: CASRADRADTEAFF. The CDR3 nucleotides read TGTGCCAGCAGAGCAGACAGGGCGGACACTGAAGCTTTCTTT. The rearrangement links TRBV27 to TRBJ1-1, with 7 bases lining up with TRBD1. Looked up from germline, CDR1 is MNHEY and CDR2 is SMNVEV (reference sequence). This CDR3 is built from 14 residues. V dropped 6 bases and J dropped 3; count of bases not matched to a gene: 7.

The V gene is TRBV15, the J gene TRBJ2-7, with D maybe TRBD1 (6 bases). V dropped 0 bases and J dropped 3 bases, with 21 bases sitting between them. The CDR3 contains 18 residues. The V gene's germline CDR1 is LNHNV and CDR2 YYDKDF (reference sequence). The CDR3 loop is CATSRDLNPGVGGYEQYF. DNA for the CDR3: TGTGCCACCAGCAGAGATCTAAACCCCGGAGTAGGGGGCTACGAGCAGTACTTC. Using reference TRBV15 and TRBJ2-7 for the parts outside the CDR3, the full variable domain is DAMVIQNPRYQVTQFGKPVTLSCSQTLNHNVMYWYQQKSSQAPKLLFHYYDKDFNNEADTPDNFQSRRPNTSFCFLDIRSPGLGDTAMYLCATSRDLNPGVGGYEQYFGPGTRLTVT.

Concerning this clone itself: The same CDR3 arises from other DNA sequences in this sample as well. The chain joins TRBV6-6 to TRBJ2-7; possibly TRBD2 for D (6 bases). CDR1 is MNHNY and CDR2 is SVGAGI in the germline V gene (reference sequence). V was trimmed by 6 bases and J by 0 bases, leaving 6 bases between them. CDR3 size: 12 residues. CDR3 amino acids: CASSGSSYEQYF. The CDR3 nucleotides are TGTGCCAGCAGCGGGAGCTCCTACGAGCAGTACTTC.

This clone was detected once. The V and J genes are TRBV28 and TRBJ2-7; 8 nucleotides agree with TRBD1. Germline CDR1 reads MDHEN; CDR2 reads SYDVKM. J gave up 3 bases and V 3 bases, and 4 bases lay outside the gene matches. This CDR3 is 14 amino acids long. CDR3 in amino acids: CASSFQTGVYEQYF. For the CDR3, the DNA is TGTGCCAGCAGTTTCCAGACAGGGGTCTACGAGCAGTACTTC.

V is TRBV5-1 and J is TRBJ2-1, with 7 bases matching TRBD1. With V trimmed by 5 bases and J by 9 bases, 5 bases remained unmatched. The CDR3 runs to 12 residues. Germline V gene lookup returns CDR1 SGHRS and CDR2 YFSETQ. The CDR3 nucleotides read TGCGCCAGCAGTCAGAGGGGGCGTGAGCAGTTCTTC. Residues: CASSQRGREQFF.

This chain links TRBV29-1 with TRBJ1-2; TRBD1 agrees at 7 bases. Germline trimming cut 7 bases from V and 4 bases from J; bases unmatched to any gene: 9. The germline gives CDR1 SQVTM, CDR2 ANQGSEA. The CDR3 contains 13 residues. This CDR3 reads CSADQGGGYGYTF. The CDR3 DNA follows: TGCAGCGCGGACCAGGGGGGAGGCTATGGCTACACCTTC. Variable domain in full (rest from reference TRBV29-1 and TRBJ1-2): SAVISQKPSRDICQRGTSLTIQCQVDSQVTMMFWYRQQPGQSLTLIATANQGSEATYESGFVIDKFPISRPNLTFSTLTVSNMSPEDSSIYLCSADQGGGYGYTFGSGTRLTVV.